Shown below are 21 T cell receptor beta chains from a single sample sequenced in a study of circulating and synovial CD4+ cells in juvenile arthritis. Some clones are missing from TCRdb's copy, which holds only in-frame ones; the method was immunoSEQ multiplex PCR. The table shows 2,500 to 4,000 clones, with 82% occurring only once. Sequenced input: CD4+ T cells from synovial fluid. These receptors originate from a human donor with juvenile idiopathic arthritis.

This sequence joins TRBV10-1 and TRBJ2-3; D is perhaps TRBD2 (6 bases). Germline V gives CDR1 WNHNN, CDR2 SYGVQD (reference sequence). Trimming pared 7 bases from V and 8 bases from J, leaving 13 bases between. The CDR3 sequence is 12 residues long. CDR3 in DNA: TGCGCCAGCAATAAATTTAGCGGTACGCAGTATTTT. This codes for CASNKFSGTQYF.

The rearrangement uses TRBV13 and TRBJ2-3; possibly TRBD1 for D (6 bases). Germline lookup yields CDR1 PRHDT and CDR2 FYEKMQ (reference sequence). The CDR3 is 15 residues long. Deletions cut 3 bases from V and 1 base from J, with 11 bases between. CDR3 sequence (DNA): TGTGCCAGCAGCTTCCTGGACAGAGGCACAGATACGCAGTATTTT. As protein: CASSFLDRGTDTQYF.

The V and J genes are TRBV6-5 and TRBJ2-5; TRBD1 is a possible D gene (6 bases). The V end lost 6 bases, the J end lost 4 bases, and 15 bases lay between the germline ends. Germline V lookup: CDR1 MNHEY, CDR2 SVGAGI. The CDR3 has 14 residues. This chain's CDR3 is CASSRDRLLETQYF. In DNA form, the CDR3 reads TGTGCCAGCAGCCGCGACAGGCTTTTAGAGACCCAGTACTTC.

The CDR3, as DNA: TGCGCCAGCAGCTCCCCGGGACAGGGGGCCTACGAGCAGTACTTC. It specifies CASSSPGQGAYEQYF. The chain couples TRBV5-1 to TRBJ2-7; TRBD1 aligns across 11 bases. The V segment lost 3 bases and the J segment 2 bases; nucleotides outside the gene matches: 4. In germline, CDR1 is SGHRS, CDR2 YFSETQ. The CDR3 has 15 residues.

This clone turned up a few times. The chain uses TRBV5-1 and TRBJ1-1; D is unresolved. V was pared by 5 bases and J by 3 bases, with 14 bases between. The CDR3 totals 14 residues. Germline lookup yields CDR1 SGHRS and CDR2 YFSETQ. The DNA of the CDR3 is TGCGCCAGCAGGCGCCTAGAGGGATACACTGAAGCTTTCTTT. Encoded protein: CASRRLEGYTEAFF.

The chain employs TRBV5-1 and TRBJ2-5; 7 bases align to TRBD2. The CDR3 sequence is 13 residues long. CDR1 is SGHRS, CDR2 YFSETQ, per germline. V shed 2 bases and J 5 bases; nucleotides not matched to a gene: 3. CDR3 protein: CASSLLAWETQYF. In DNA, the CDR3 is TGCGCCAGCAGCTTACTAGCGTGGGAGACCCAGTACTTC.

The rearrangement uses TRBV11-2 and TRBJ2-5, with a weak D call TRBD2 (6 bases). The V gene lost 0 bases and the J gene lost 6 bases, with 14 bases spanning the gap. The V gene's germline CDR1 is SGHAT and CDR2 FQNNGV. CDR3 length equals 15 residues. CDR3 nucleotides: TGTGCCAGCAGCTTAGATTCCGCGGGGAAACAGACCCAGTACTTC. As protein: CASSLDSAGKQTQYF.

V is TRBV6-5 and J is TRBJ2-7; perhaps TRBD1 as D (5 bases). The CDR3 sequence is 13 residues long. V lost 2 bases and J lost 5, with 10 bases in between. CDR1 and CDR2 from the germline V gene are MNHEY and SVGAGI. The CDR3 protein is CASSYQGRDEQYF. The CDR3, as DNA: TGTGCCAGCAGTTACCAAGGCAGGGACGAGCAGTACTTC.

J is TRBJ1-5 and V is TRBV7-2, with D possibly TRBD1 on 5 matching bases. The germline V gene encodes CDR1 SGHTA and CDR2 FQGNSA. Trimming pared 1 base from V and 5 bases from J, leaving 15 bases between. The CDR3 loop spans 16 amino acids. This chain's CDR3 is CASSLGGWGGDQPQHF. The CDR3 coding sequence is TGTGCCAGCAGCTTAGGAGGGTGGGGGGGTGATCAGCCCCAGCATTTT. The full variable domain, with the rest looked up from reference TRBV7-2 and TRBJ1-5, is GAGVSQSPSNKVTEKGKDVELRCDPISGHTALYWYRQSLGQGLEFLIYFQGNSAPDKSGLPSDRFSAERTGGSVSTLTIQRTQQEDSAVYLCASSLGGWGGDQPQHFGDGTRLSIL.

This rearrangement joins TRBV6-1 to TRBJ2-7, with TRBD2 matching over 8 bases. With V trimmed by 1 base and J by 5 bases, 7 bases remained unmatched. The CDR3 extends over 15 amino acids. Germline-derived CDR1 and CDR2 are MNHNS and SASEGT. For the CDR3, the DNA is TGTGCCAGCAGTGAAGGATCGGGGGGGCAGGACGAGCAGTACTTC. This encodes CASSEGSGGQDEQYF.

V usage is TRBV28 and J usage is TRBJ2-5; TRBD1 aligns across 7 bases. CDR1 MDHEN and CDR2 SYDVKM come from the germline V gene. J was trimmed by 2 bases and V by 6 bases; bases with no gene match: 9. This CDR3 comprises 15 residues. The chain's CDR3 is CASSPDRDRQETQYF. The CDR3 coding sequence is TGTGCCAGCAGCCCGGACCGGGACAGACAAGAGACCCAGTACTTC.

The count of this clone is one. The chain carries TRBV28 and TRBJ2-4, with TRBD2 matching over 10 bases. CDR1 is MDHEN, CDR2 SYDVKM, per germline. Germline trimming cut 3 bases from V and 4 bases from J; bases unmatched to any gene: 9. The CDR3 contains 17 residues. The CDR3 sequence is CASSLGTSGEGKNIQYF. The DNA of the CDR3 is TGTGCCAGCAGTTTGGGTACTAGCGGGGAGGGTAAAAACATTCAGTACTTC.

CDR3 in DNA: TGCAGCGTTGAGGGCGGGGGGACCTACGAGCAGTACTTC. Amino acids: CSVEGGGTYEQYF. The V call is TRBV29-1, the J call TRBJ2-7, with 8 bases that match TRBD2. After removal of 3 bases from V and 2 bases from J, the junction contained 3 bases not matched to a gene. This CDR3 has 13 amino acids. Germline V gene lookup returns CDR1 SQVTM and CDR2 ANQGSEA.

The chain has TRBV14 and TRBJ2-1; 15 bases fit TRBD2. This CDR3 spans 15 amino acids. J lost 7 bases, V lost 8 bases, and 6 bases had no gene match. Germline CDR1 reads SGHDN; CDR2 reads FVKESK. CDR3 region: CASHSGLAGGNEQFF. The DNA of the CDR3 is TGTGCCAGCCATTCGGGACTAGCGGGAGGAAATGAGCAGTTCTTC. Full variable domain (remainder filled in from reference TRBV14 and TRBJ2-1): EAGVTQFPSHSVIEKGQTVTLRCDPISGHDNLYWYRRVMGKEIKFLLHFVKESKQDESGMPNNRFLAERTGGTYSTLKVQPAELEDSGVYFCASHSGLAGGNEQFFGPGTRLTVL.

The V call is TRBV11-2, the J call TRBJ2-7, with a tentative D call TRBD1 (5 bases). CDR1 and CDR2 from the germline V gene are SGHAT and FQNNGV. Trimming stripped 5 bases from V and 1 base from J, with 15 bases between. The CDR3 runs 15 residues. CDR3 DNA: TGTGCCAGCAGCCCAGGAGCGACAGTTTCCTACGAGCAGTACTTC. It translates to CASSPGATVSYEQYF.

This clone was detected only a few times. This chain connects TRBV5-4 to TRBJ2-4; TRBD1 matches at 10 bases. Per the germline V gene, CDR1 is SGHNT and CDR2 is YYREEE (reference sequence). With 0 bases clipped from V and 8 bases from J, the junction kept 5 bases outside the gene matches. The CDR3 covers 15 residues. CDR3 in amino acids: CASSLGGQGWDIQYF. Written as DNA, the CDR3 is TGTGCCAGCAGCTTGGGGGGACAGGGGTGGGACATTCAGTACTTC. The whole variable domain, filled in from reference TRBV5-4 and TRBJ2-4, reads ETGVTQSPTHLIKTRGQQVTLRCSSQSGHNTVSWYQQALGQGPQFIFQYYREEENGRGNFPPRFSGLQFPNYSSELNVNALELDDSALYLCASSLGGQGWDIQYFGAGTRLSVL.

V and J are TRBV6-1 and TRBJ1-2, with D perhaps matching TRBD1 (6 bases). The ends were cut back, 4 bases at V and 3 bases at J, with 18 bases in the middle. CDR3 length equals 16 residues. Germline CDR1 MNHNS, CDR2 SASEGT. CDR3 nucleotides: TGTGCCAGCAGTGGGGGCGGGGGGCGCCAATACTATGGCTACACCTTC. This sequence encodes CASSGGGGRQYYGYTF.

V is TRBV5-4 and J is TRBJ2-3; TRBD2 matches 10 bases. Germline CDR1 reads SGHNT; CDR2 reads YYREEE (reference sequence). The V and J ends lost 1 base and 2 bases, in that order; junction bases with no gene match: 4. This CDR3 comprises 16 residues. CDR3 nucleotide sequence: TGTGCCAGCAGCTTGCGGCTAGCGGGGGACACAGATACGCAGTATTTT. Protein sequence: CASSLRLAGDTDTQYF.

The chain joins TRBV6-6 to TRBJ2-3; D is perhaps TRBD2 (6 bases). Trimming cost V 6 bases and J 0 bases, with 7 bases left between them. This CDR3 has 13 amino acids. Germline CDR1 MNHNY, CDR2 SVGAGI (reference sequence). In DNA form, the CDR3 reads TGTGCCAGCAGGGGGGGAAGCACAGATACGCAGTATTTT. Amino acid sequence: CASRGGSTDTQYF.

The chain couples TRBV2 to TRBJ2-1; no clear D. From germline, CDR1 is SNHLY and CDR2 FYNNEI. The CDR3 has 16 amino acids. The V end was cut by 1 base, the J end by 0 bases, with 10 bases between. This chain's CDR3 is CASSEDLISSYNEQFF. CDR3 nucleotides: TGTGCCAGCAGTGAAGATCTTATCAGCTCCTACAATGAGCAGTTCTTC.

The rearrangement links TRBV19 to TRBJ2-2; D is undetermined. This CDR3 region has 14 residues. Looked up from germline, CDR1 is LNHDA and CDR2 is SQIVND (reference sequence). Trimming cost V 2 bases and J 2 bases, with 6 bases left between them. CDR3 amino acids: CASSIQENTGELFF. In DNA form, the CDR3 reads TGTGCCAGTAGTATACAGGAAAACACCGGGGAGCTGTTTTTT.